This T cell receptor beta chain was captured in a study of cytotoxic CD8 clonotypes in ibrutinib-treated CLL. Study details: Responses: approximately 25 partial, 2 complete; after median approximately 67 months, about 15 stayed remitted, approximately twelve progressed. Sequenced samples delivered averages of around 260,000 productive templates and tens of thousands of productive rearrangements. Study results and caveats: Baseline clonality, higher than in age-matched healthy donors, tracked circulating CD8+ T-cell counts.

V shed 0 bases and J 3 bases; nucleotides not matched to a gene: 8. Germline lookup yields CDR1 SGHNT and CDR2 YYREEE (reference sequence). This CDR3 spans 18 amino acids. Assay used: immunoSEQ multiplex PCR; TCRdb lists only in-frame clones, some missing. Of fewer than 200,000 clones in the sample, 70% to 85% are singletons; the top ten hold 4.6%. This clone was seen a few times. What it binds is not known. The chain joins TRBV5-4 to TRBJ2-6; 8 bases align to TRBD1. The sample here was PBMCs, taken after 24 months of ibrutinib treatment. The sequence derives from a human donor with chronic lymphocytic leukemia. In nucleotides, the CDR3 is TGTGCCAGCAGCTTGGTCGGGACAGGCCGTGATGGGGCCAACGTCCTGACTTTC. Encoded protein: CASSLVGTGRDGANVLTF.